Reported below is one T cell receptor (beta chain). This entry belongs to a study of T cell responses to AZD1222 COVID-19 vaccine. CDR3 size: 15 residues. Germline V gene lookup returns CDR1 MNHNS and CDR2 SASEGT. J was trimmed by 6 bases and V by 3 bases; bases with no gene match: 4. Sequencing used immunoSEQ multiplex PCR; TCRdb keeps in-frame clones, though not all of them. Of about 180,000 clones in the sample, roughly nine tenths were seen once. This rearrangement joins TRBV6-1 to TRBJ2-2; TRBD2 matches at 10 bases. This TCR derives from an adult in good health. Specimen: peripheral blood, collected on day 0 of AZD1222 vaccination. CDR3 in DNA: TGTGCCAGCAGTGAGGCTAGCGGGAGTGCCGGGGAGCTGTTTTTT. Translating gives CASSEASGSAGELFF.